This T cell receptor (beta chain) came from a study of blood T cell repertoires in COVID-19. Study in general: Acute and convalescent COVID-19 specimens originated in the United States, Italy and Spain. The cDNA or gDNA used as material had been derived from T cells, B-cell-depleted T cells, or PBMCs.

Losses at the gene ends were 2 bases for V and 8 bases for J; bases not matched to a gene: 6. Per germline, CDR1 MDHEN and CDR2 SYDVKM. CDR3 length equals 14 residues. As handled by the study authors: Amplification with reference gene primers provided the estimates of nucleated cell counts. Clones were sequenced by immunoSEQ multiplex PCR, and TCRdb holds only the in-frame ones, with some missing. Clone size and the V and J calls come from that table; the DNA yielded D and trimming. The repertoire holds approximately 54,000 clones, with around 84% as singletons. The rearrangement links TRBV28 to TRBJ1-2; TRBD1 agrees at 9 bases. Sequenced: peripheral blood. This receptor was taken from an elderly man with active COVID-19. The CDR3, as DNA: TGTGCCAGCAGTTTAAGGACAGGGGCTTTGGGCTACACCTTC. Amino acid sequence: CASSLRTGALGYTF.